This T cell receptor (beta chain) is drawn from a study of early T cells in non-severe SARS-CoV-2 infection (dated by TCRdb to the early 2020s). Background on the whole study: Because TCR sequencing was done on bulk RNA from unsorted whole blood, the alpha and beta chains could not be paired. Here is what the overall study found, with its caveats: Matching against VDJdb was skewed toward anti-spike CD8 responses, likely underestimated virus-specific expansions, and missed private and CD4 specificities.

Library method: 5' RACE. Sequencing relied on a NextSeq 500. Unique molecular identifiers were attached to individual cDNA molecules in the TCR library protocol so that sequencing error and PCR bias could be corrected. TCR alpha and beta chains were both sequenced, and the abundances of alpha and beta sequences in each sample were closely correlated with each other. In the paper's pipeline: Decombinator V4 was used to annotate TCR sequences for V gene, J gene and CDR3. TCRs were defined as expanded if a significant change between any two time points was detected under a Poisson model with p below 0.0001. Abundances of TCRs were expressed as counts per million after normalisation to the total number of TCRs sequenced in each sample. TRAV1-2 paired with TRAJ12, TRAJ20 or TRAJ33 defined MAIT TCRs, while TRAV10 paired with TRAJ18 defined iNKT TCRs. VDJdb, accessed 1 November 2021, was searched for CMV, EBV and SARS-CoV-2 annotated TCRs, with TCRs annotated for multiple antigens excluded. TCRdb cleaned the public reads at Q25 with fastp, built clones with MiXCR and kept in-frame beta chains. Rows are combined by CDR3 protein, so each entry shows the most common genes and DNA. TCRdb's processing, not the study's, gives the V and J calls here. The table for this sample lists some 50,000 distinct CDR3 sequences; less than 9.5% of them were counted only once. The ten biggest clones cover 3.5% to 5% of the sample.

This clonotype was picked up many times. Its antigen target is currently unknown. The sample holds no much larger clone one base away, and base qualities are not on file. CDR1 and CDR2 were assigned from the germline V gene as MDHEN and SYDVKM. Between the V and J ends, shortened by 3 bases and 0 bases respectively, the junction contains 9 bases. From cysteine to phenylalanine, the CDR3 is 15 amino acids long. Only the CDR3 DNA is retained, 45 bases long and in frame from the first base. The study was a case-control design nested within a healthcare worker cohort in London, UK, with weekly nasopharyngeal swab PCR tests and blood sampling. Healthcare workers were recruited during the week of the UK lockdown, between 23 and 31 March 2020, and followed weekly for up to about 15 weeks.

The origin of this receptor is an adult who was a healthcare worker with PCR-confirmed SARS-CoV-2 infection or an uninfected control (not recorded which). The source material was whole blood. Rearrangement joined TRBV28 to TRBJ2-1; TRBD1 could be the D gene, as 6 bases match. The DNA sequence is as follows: TGTGCCAGCAGTTTCCAGGGGTCCTCCTACAATGAGCAGTTCTTC. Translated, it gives CASSFQGSSYNEQFF.